This TCR beta chain was sequenced in a study of shared clonotypes between healthy human individuals. Looking at the study overall: The plates for each donor numbered three CD4 naive, three CD4 memory, two CD8 naive and one CD8 memory.

In germline, CDR1 is SGHNT, CDR2 YYREEE (reference sequence). This CDR3 is 14 amino acids long. Trimming removed 4 bases at V and 4 bases at J, with 9 bases between. Sequenced by immunoSEQ multiplex PCR; TCRdb stores in-frame clones only, minus some. The top ten hold about 1.8% of the sample, which has around 2.1 million clones, just over 90% seen once. The count of this clone is one. Naive CD8 populations comprised CD45RO-negative cells positively selected for CCR7, excluding terminally differentiated effector memory CD45RA+ cells. There were only Caucasian adults among the donors, and all lived in Nashville, Tennessee.

The chain combines TRBV5-4 with TRBJ2-6; no firm D call. This clonotype was sampled from a man aged 18 to 30 in good health. Some clones in this sample may be carry-over from other donors' samples. Sequenced: naive CD8+ T cells from PBMCs. The CDR3 reads CASSPRAGANVLTF. As DNA, the CDR3 is TGTGCCAGCAGCCCAAGGGCGGGGGCCAACGTCCTGACTTTC. Supplemented by reference TRBV5-4 and TRBJ2-6, the full variable domain reads ETGVTQSPTHLIKTRGQQVTLRCSSQSGHNTVSWYQQALGQGPQFIFQYYREEENGRGNFPPRFSGLQFPNYSSELNVNALELDDSALYLCASSPRAGANVLTFGAGSRLTVL.